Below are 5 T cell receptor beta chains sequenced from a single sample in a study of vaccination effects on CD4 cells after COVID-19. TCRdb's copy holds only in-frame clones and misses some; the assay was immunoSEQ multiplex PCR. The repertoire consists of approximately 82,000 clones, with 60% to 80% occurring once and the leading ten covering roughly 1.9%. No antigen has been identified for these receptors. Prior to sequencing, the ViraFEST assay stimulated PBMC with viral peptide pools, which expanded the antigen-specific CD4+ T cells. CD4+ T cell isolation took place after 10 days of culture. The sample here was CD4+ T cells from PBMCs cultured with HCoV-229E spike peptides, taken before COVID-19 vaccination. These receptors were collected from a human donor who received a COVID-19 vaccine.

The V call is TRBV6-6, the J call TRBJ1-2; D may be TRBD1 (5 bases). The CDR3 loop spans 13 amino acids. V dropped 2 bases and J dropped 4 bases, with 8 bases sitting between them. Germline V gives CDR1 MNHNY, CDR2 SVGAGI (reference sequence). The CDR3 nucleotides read TGTGCCAGCAGTTACGGGGGGGGCTATGGCTACACCTTC. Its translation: CASSYGGGYGYTF.

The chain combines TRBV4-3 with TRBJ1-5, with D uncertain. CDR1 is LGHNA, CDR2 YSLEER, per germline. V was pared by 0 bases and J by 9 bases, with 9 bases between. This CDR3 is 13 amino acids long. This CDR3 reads CASSQDRLRPQHF. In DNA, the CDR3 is TGCGCCAGCAGCCAAGATCGGCTGAGGCCCCAGCATTTT.

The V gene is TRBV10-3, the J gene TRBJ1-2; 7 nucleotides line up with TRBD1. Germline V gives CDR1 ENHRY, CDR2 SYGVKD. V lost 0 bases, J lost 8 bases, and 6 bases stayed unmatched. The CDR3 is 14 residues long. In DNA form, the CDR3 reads TGTGCCATCAGTGAGTCGACGGGGACAGAAGGCTACACCTTC. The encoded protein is CAISESTGTEGYTF.

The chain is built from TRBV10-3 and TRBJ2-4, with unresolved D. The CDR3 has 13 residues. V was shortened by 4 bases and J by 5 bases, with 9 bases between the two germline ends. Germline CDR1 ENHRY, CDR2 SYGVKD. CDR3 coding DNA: TGTGCCATCAGTGCAGCAGGAGAAAACATTCAGTACTTC. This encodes CAISAAGENIQYF.

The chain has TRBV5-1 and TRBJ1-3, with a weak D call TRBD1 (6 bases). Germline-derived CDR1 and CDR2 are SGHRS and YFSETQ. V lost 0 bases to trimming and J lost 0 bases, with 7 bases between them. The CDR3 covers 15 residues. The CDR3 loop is CASSLDRASGNTIYF. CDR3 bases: TGCGCCAGCAGCTTGGACAGGGCCTCTGGAAACACCATATATTTT.